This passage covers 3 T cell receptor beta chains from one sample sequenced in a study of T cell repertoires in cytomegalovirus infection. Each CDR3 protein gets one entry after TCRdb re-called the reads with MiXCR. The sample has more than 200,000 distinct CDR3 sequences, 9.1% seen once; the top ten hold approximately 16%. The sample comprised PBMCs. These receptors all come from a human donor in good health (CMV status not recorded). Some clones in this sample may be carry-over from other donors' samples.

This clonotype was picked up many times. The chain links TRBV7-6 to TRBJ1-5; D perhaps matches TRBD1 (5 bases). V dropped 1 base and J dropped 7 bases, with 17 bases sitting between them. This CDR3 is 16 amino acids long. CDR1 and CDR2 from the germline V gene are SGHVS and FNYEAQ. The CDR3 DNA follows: TGTGCCAGCAGCTTAGGCGCCCCAGGGTTCGGGCAGCCCCAGCATTTT. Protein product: CASSLGAPGFGQPQHF.

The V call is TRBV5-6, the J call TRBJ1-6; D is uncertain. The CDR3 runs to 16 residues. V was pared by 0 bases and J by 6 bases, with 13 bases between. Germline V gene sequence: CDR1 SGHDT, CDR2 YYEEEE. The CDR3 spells CASSLVAGRPNSPLHF. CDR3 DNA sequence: TGTGCCAGCAGCTTGGTGGCGGGTCGACCTAATTCACCCCTCCACTTT.

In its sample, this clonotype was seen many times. The CDR3 nucleotides read TGTGCCAGCAGCCGACGGGACACCATAACCTATAATTCACCCCTCCACTTT. It specifies CASSRRDTITYNSPLHF. The chain employs TRBV7-2 and TRBJ1-6, with D maybe TRBD1 (6 bases). The CDR3 consists of 17 residues. Between the trimmed V and J ends, which lost 5 bases and 2 bases, there was a span of 16 bases. Germline V CDR1 and CDR2: SGHTA, FQGNSA.